Listed here are 20 T cell receptor beta chains from one sample, sequenced in a study of cytomegalovirus exposure and HLA in healthy donors. The primer mix had 60 Vbeta and 13 Jbeta primers. The method was immunoSEQ multiplex PCR; TCRdb's version includes in-frame clones alone and lacks a portion of them. The sample contains 90,000 to 110,000 clones, over 12% of which appear only once. Sequencing input: PBMCs. The receptors come from a female donor in good health and CMV-seronegative.

This clone was observed a handful of times. The rearrangement joins TRBV10-1 to TRBJ2-1; 9 bases line up with TRBD2. This CDR3 region has 15 residues. CDR1 is WNHNN and CDR2 is SYGVQD in the germline V gene (reference sequence). V gave up 7 bases and J gave up 8 bases; unmatched junction bases: 12. The CDR3 is CASKVLSGRRDEQFF. The CDR3 DNA reads as TGCGCCAGCAAGGTCTTGAGCGGGAGGCGGGATGAGCAGTTCTTC.

The chain carries TRBV5-1 and TRBJ2-3; 10 nucleotides line up with TRBD1. This CDR3 is 16 amino acids long. Per germline, CDR1 SGHRS and CDR2 YFSETQ. The V segment lost 4 bases and the J segment 3 bases; nucleotides outside the gene matches: 8. The CDR3 nucleotides are TGCGCCAGCAGCCCAAGACAGGGGGCCTTAACAGATACGCAGTATTTT. Residues: CASSPRQGALTDTQYF.

V usage is TRBV30 and J usage is TRBJ1-5; 10 nucleotides agree with TRBD1. In germline, CDR1 is GTSNPN, CDR2 SVGIG (reference sequence). V lost 5 bases and J lost 4; bases outside the gene matches: 5. The CDR3 spans 14 residues. DNA of the CDR3: TGTGCCTGGGGACCGGGACAGGGGAATCAGCCCCAGCATTTT. Protein sequence: CAWGPGQGNQPQHF.

This CDR3 reads CASGSSNEQFF. CDR3 in DNA: TGTGCCAGCGGCAGTTCCAATGAGCAGTTCTTC. The V and J genes are TRBV7-6 and TRBJ2-1; no clear D. This CDR3 is built from 11 residues. Germline V CDR1 and CDR2: SGHVS, FNYEAQ. Trimming removed 8 bases from V and 6 bases from J, with 8 bases in between.

The chain uses TRBV7-9 and TRBJ1-1; TRBD1 matches at 7 bases. The CDR3 is 16 amino acids. Germline loops: CDR1 SEHNR, CDR2 FQNEAQ (reference sequence). The junction had 17 bases not matched to a gene; V was cut back by 3 bases and J by 10 bases. CDR3 sequence reads: CASSLGDWGRGWGAFF. For the CDR3, the DNA is TGTGCCAGCAGCTTGGGCGACTGGGGCAGGGGGTGGGGAGCTTTCTTT.

This clone has only a few counts. The chain recombines TRBV19 with TRBJ1-6; 7 nucleotides agree with TRBD1. J gave up 7 bases and V 1 base, and 7 bases lay outside the gene matches. Per germline, CDR1 LNHDA and CDR2 SQIVND (reference sequence). The CDR3 covers 16 residues. The CDR3: CASSIGDRVVNSPLHF. In DNA, the CDR3 is TGTGCCAGTAGTATAGGTGACAGGGTCGTAAATTCACCCCTCCACTTT.

The V and J genes are TRBV6-5 and TRBJ2-5; D uncertain. Germline lookup yields CDR1 MNHEY and CDR2 SVGAGI. V gave up 8 bases and J gave up 3 bases, with 7 bases separating them. The CDR3 consists of 11 residues. CDR3 region: CASGEEETQYF. The DNA for the CDR3 is TGTGCCAGCGGCGAGGAAGAGACCCAGTACTTC.

In this sample, this clone turned up a few times. This sequence joins TRBV6-5 and TRBJ2-3, with 9 bases aligning to TRBD2. CDR3 size: 15 residues. V shed 5 bases, J shed 3 bases, and the junction held 6 bases outside the gene matches. Germline CDR1 MNHEY, CDR2 SVGAGI. The CDR3 protein is CASSKPTSGTDTQYF. CDR3 sequence (DNA): TGTGCCAGCAGTAAACCGACTAGCGGAACAGATACGCAGTATTTT.

The CDR3 sequence is CASSLTGAYGYTF. The CDR3 DNA is TGTGCCAGCAGCTTGACAGGGGCCTATGGCTACACCTTC. The chain couples TRBV5-4 to TRBJ1-2, with 7 nucleotides matching TRBD1. The CDR3 is made up of 13 amino acids. Trimming at V came to 1 base and at J to 4 bases, leaving 1 base not matched to a gene. The germline gives CDR1 SGHNT, CDR2 YYREEE (reference sequence).

This rearrangement joins TRBV7-2 to TRBJ1-3; D is ambiguous. Trimming pared 6 bases from V and 0 bases from J, leaving 6 bases between. The CDR3 length is 13 residues. CDR1 and CDR2 from the germline V gene are SGHTA and FQGNSA. CDR3 sequence reads: CASSYSSGNTIYF. DNA of the CDR3: TGTGCCAGCAGTTACTCCTCTGGAAACACCATATATTTT.

CDR3 protein: CAVQEGGRDIQYF. CDR3 sequence (DNA): TGTGCCGTACAAGAGGGGGGGCGAGACATTCAGTACTTC. The chain has TRBV28 and TRBJ2-4; D is possibly TRBD2 (7 bases). The CDR3 contains 13 residues. V dropped 11 bases and J dropped 8 bases, with 19 bases sitting between them. Germline loops: CDR1 MDHEN, CDR2 SYDVKM.

This clone was observed a handful of times. V gene TRBV6-5 combines with J gene TRBJ1-2, with 7 positions matching TRBD1. The V gene end was trimmed by 6 bases and the J gene end by 5 bases; junction bases not matched to a gene: 3. CDR1 is MNHEY, CDR2 SVGAGI, per germline. The CDR3 has 12 residues. For the CDR3, the DNA is TGTGCCAGCAGATCGACAGGGTATGGCTACACCTTC. It specifies CASRSTGYGYTF.

This chain joins TRBV30 and TRBJ2-3; TRBD2 agrees at 11 bases. CDR3 length: 16 residues. Looked up from germline, CDR1 is GTSNPN and CDR2 is SVGIG (reference sequence). The J segment lost 7 bases and the V segment lost 3 bases, leaving 12 bases of the junction unmatched. CDR3 bases: TGTGCCTGGAGCCACGGGGGTCTAGCGGGGGGCCATACGCAGTATTTT. Amino acid sequence: CAWSHGGLAGGHTQYF.

The chain has TRBV28 and TRBJ2-7; TRBD1 matches 11 bases. Unmatched junction bases numbered 16, after V lost 11 bases and J lost 4 bases. CDR3 length equals 16 residues. Germline V CDR1 and CDR2: MDHEN, SYDVKM. The CDR3 coding sequence is TGTGCCTGCGGTACTTTGTCCGGGACAGGGGGTTACGAGCAGTACTTC. Translating it yields CACGTLSGTGGYEQYF.

This clone was counted between two and nine times. V gene TRBV6-5 combines with J gene TRBJ1-3; 9 bases fit TRBD1. CDR1 is MNHEY and CDR2 is SVGAGI in the germline V gene. V lost 4 bases to trimming and J lost 3 bases; unmatched junction nucleotides: 1. There are 14 residues in the CDR3. CDR3 sequence reads: CASSLGQGGNTIYF. The CDR3 DNA is TGTGCCAGCAGTTTGGGACAGGGTGGAAACACCATATATTTT.

This chain uses TRBV10-3 with TRBJ1-2, with D unresolved. Germline V CDR1 and CDR2: ENHRY, SYGVKD. Trimming cost V 2 bases and J 8 bases, with 12 bases left between them. The CDR3 contains 13 residues. This chain's CDR3 is CAISEGWAYGYTF. The CDR3 DNA follows: TGTGCCATCAGTGAGGGATGGGCTTACGGCTACACCTTC.

This chain uses TRBV5-1 with TRBJ1-3; 8 bases map to TRBD1. The CDR3 covers 15 residues. Trimming cost V 4 bases and J 0 bases; bases outside gene matches: 3. Germline CDR1 is SGHRS and CDR2 is YFSETQ. The CDR3 DNA reads TGCGCCAGCAGCGGGACAGGAATCTCTGGAAACACCATATATTTT. As protein: CASSGTGISGNTIYF. Full variable domain (outside the CDR3, taken from reference TRBV5-1 and TRBJ1-3): KAGVTQTPRYLIKTRGQQVTLSCSPISGHRSVSWYQQTPGQGLQFLFEYFSETQRNKGNFPGRFSGRQFSNSRSEMNVSTLELGDSALYLCASSGTGISGNTIYFGEGSWLTVV.

J is TRBJ2-1 and V is TRBV7-8, with TRBD1 identical over 9 bases. Germline V CDR1 and CDR2: SGHVS, FQNEAQ. The CDR3 is made up of 16 amino acids. V trimming: 5 bases; J trimming: 8 bases; junction bases outside the gene matches: 13. The CDR3 is CASSTTLTTGGYEQFF. DNA of the CDR3: TGTGCCAGCAGCACAACTCTGACTACAGGGGGCTATGAGCAGTTCTTC.

The J gene is TRBJ2-2, the V gene TRBV10-3, with a weak D call TRBD2 (6 bases). The CDR3 consists of 13 residues. With 8 bases removed from V and 5 bases from J, the gap between germline ends came to 12 bases. The germline gives CDR1 ENHRY, CDR2 SYGVKD. The CDR3 DNA follows: TGTGCCATCGGGGAGGCGAGAACCGGGGAGCTGTTTTTT. Its translation is CAIGEARTGELFF.

The chain carries TRBV18 and TRBJ1-5; TRBD1 might be the D (5 bases). CDR3 length: 13 residues. The germline gives CDR1 KGHSH, CDR2 LQKENI. With 4 bases removed from V and 4 bases from J, the gap between germline ends came to 8 bases. CDR3 in DNA: TGTGCCAGCTCACGTGACAGAAATCAGCCCCAGCATTTT. The encoded protein is CASSRDRNQPQHF.